This is a list of T cell receptor beta chains from one sample in a study of blood T cell repertoires in COVID-19. Repertoires were generated with immunoSEQ multiplex PCR, while TCRdb's copy carries only in-frame clones and drops some. This repertoire shows some 240,000 clones, approximately 78% found once; its top ten account for about 5%. The sequencing sample was made of peripheral blood. The receptors derive from a woman in her 70s with COVID-19, enrolled during active disease. Both conserved end residues are part of each CDR3. Fields, in order: V gene, J gene, D gene, clone size, CDR3 DNA, CDR3 protein. A D gene is named only where the DNA matches it firmly. Expanded clones are given a class, and other clones once, few, many or no size at all.

TRBV6-5,TRBJ1-2,NA,NA,TGTGCCAGCAGTTACGGCAGGGACTATGGCTACACCTTC,CASSYGRDYGYTF
TRBV28,TRBJ1-2,NA,NA,TGTGCCAGCAGTCCCCTAGGCAGCCAAAGGTATGGCTACACCTTC,CASSPLGSQRYGYTF
TRBV7-2,TRBJ1-5,NA,once,TGTGCCAGCAGCTTCCCGGGGAGCAATCAGCCCCAGCATTTT,CASSFPGSNQPQHF
TRBV6-5,TRBJ2-7,TRBD2,NA,TGTGCCAGCAGTTTAAGCGGGAGCACTCACTACGAGCAGTACTTC,CASSLSGSTHYEQYF
TRBV29-1,TRBJ2-1,NA,few,TGCAGCGTTGATGCATCGGGAGTGATCTACAATGAGCAGTTCTTC,CSVDASGVIYNEQFF
TRBV6-5,TRBJ1-2,NA,NA,TGTGCCAGCAGTAACAGGGCCCCCGGCTACACCTTC,CASSNRAPGYTF
TRBV4-1,TRBJ2-3,NA,NA,TGCGCCAGCAGCCAAGATATAGGGGAGGAGTATTTT,CASSQDIGEEYF
TRBV5-1,TRBJ1-5,NA,NA,TGCGCCAGCAGAGGGGATGACAATCAGCCCCAGCATTTT,CASRGDDNQPQHF
TRBV28,TRBJ1-2,NA,NA,TGTGCCAGCAGTTTAATTGTCCTCTTGGGGGCTGGCTACACCTTC,CASSLIVLLGAGYTF
TRBV30,TRBJ2-5,TRBD2,NA,TGTGCCTGGAGTGATCCTAGCGGGAGTAGGAGGGAGACCCAGTACTTC,CAWSDPSGSRRETQYF
TRBV29-1,TRBJ1-2,NA,few,TGCAGCGTTGCGGTGAAAAGGCTAGATGGCTACACCTTC,CSVAVKRLDGYTF
TRBV4-3,TRBJ1-2,NA,NA,TGCGCCAGCAGCCAGGGGTTAGGGGACTATGGCTACACCTTC,CASSQGLGDYGYTF
TRBV28,TRBJ1-1,NA,few,TGTGCCAGCAGTTGGGGGGTAGGCTCGAACACTGAAGCTTTCTTT,CASSWGVGSNTEAFF
TRBV28,TRBJ1-2,NA,NA,TGTGCCAGCAGTTTAGCGGCAGGGAAGTATGGCTACACCTTC,CASSLAAGKYGYTF
TRBV3-1/TRBV3-2,TRBJ1-5,NA,once,TGTGCCAGCAGTTCCAGGGTTACTAATCAGCCCCAGCATTTT,CASSSRVTNQPQHF
TRBV29-1,TRBJ1-2,TRBD1,NA,TGCAGCGTTAGGACAGGGGGCCTGGGAGGCTACACCTTC,CSVRTGGLGGYTF
TRBV20-1,TRBJ2-7,TRBD1,NA,TGCAGTGCTAGTCTTGTGACAGGGATCTACGAGCAGTACTTC,CSASLVTGIYEQYF
TRBV18,TRBJ2-4,NA,NA,TGTGCCAGCTCACCAAGTTCCGGGGGAGCGGGTAACATTCAGTACTTC,CASSPSSGGAGNIQYF
TRBV18,TRBJ2-5,NA,NA,TGTGCCAGCTCACCCGGACCGGCAGGGGAGACCCAGTACTTC,CASSPGPAGETQYF
TRBV18,TRBJ1-6,NA,NA,TGTGCCAGCTCACCGTTGAGTAATAATTCACCCCTCCACTTT,CASSPLSNNSPLHF
TRBV20-1,TRBJ2-1,NA,NA,TGCAGTCTCTGGGAGTTGGATGAGCAGTTCTTC,CSLWELDEQFF
TRBV2,TRBJ1-5,TRBD1,NA,TGTGCCAGCAGGGCAGGGACAGGGGGCTTTAAGGGTCAGCCCCAGCATTTT,CASRAGTGGFKGQPQHF